Below are 25 T cell receptor beta chains sequenced from a single sample in a study of naive and memory T cell subsets. Both TRBC1 and TRBC2 were covered by a beta constant-region primer of two equimolar oligonucleotides. Using its own MiXCR run on the UMI-ligation and nested PCR reads, TCRdb lists one record per CDR3 protein. The table records approximately 140,000 distinct CDR3 sequences, 17% of them present only once. Source material: naive CD4+ T cells from blood. Source of these receptors: a human donor in good health.

This clonotype showed up just once. An end of the junction does not agree with germline; a read error may underlie this. V usage is TRBV20-1 and J usage is TRBJ1-6; D is undetermined. This CDR3 spans 13 amino acids. CDR1 and CDR2 (germline): DFQATT, SNEGSKA (reference sequence). CDR3 residues: CIARDTLNSPLHF. CDR3 bases: TGCATTGCTAGAGATACCCTCAATTCACCCCTCCACTTT.

The sample holds many counts of this clonotype. The J gene is TRBJ2-7, the V gene TRBV5-1, with a tentative D call TRBD2 (5 bases). Germline V CDR1 and CDR2: SGHRS, YFSETQ. CDR3 size: 14 residues. V was shortened by 0 bases and J by 1 base, with 8 bases between the two germline ends. Here the CDR3 reads CASSLDGGSYEQYF. CDR3 sequence (DNA): TGCGCCAGCAGCTTGGACGGAGGTTCCTACGAGCAGTACTTC.

The chain uses TRBV20-1 and TRBJ2-4; D is undetermined. The CDR3 covers 14 residues. The V gene lost 6 bases and the J gene lost 0 bases, with 12 bases spanning the gap. CDR1 and CDR2 (germline): DFQATT, SNEGSKA (reference sequence). The CDR3 is CSAFRRLAKNIQYF. The DNA of the CDR3 is TGCAGTGCCTTCCGACGGTTAGCCAAAAACATTCAGTACTTC.

The chain couples TRBV19 to TRBJ2-5; the D gene could be TRBD1 or TRBD2 (6 bases each). V was clipped by 8 bases and J by 0 bases, with 16 bases between them. This CDR3 has 15 amino acids. CDR1 and CDR2 from the germline V gene are LNHDA and SQIVND (reference sequence). CDR3 in DNA: TGTGCCAGTCAGGACAGTCGGGGGTACCAAGAGACCCAGTACTTC. Residues: CASQDSRGYQETQYF.

V and J are TRBV11-2 and TRBJ2-5; the D gene is possibly TRBD1 (5 bases). Deletions cut 4 bases from V and 5 bases from J, with 17 bases between. The CDR3 extends over 15 amino acids. Germline CDR1 and CDR2: SGHAT and FQNNGV. CDR3 loop: CASSSQEGVWETQYF. CDR3 nucleotide sequence: TGTGCCAGCAGCTCCCAGGAAGGGGTATGGGAGACCCAGTACTTC.

The table lists this clonotype with a few counts. This rearrangement joins TRBV6-6 to TRBJ1-2; 10 bases are shared with TRBD1. V shed 7 bases and J 1 base; nucleotides not matched to a gene: 3. The CDR3 totals 14 residues. Germline lookup yields CDR1 MNHNY and CDR2 SVGAGI (reference sequence). The CDR3: CASTRTGGNYGYTF. The CDR3 nucleotides are TGTGCCAGCACCCGGACAGGGGGTAACTATGGCTACACCTTC.

On this clonotype: The junction differs from germline at one of its ends, possibly a read error. The chain couples TRBV4-3 to TRBJ2-5; the match to TRBD2 covers 12 bases. The CDR3 is made up of 18 amino acids. From germline, CDR1 is LGHNA and CDR2 YSLEER. The CDR3 nucleotides are TGCGCCAGCAGCCAAGATCGAGGGACTAGCGGGTACCAAGAGACCCAGTGCTTC. It specifies CASSQDRGTSGYQETQCF.

This rearrangement joins TRBV30 to TRBJ2-3; 7 nucleotides match TRBD2. V was pared by 2 bases and J by 1 base, with 15 bases of the junction left unmatched. Germline V gene lookup returns CDR1 GTSNPN and CDR2 SVGIG (reference sequence). CDR3 size: 18 residues. The CDR3 region has the DNA TGTGCCTGGAGTACGGTGGCGGGAGAGGCCCGGGGCACAGATACGCAGTATTTT. Its protein product is CAWSTVAGEARGTDTQYF.

The genes are TRBV2 and TRBJ2-4, with D perhaps TRBD1 (5 bases). Germline CDR1 reads SNHLY; CDR2 reads FYNNEI. V was clipped by 5 bases and J by 3 bases, with 11 bases between them. The CDR3 length is 14 residues. The CDR3 sequence is CASSRQGFKNIQYF. CDR3 DNA: TGTGCCAGCAGTAGGCAGGGTTTCAAAAACATTCAGTACTTC.

The chain has TRBV12-3 or TRBV12-4 and TRBJ2-7; D may correspond to TRBD1 or TRBD2 (5 bases each). This CDR3 comprises 15 residues. V was trimmed by 3 bases and J by 2 bases, leaving 14 bases between them. In DNA form, the CDR3 reads TGTGCCAGCAGTTTGGGGGTCGGGCTGACCTACGAGCAGTACTTC. It encodes CASSLGVGLTYEQYF.

The sample holds a few counts of this clonotype. V gene TRBV6-5 combines with J gene TRBJ1-4; possible D gene TRBD1, 6 bases. The CDR3 consists of 15 residues. V was pared by 6 bases and J by 4 bases, with 15 bases between. Germline CDR1 is MNHEY and CDR2 is SVGAGI. The CDR3 region is CASSSGDRLNEKLFF. The CDR3 DNA follows: TGTGCCAGCAGCTCGGGCGACAGGCTTAATGAAAAACTGTTTTTT.

In nucleotides, the CDR3 is TGTGCCACCAGTGATGCGCGGGGGGACTACAATGAGCAGTTCTTC. As protein: CATSDARGDYNEQFF. The chain recombines TRBV24-1 with TRBJ2-1; 8 bases are a match to TRBD2. CDR3 length equals 15 residues. J lost 3 bases, V lost 3 bases, and 3 bases had no gene match. The V gene's germline CDR1 is KGHDR and CDR2 SFDVKD.

This clonotype was seen more than once but under ten times. The V and J genes are TRBV28 and TRBJ2-1; no clear D gene. Germline CDR1 and CDR2: MDHEN and SYDVKM. The V end lost 7 bases, the J end lost 1 base, and 11 bases lay between the germline ends. The CDR3 runs 14 residues. The CDR3 spells CASNESPSYNEQFF. DNA of the CDR3: TGTGCCAGCAATGAGTCCCCGTCCTACAATGAGCAGTTCTTC.

The rearrangement uses TRBV28 and TRBJ1-2; D unclear. The CDR3 runs 14 residues. Germline lookup yields CDR1 MDHEN and CDR2 SYDVKM. V was clipped by 5 bases and J by 4 bases, with 14 bases between them. CDR3 amino acids: CASSRFVDGYGYTF. CDR3 DNA sequence: TGTGCCAGCAGTAGATTCGTGGACGGCTATGGCTACACCTTC.

This clonotype appeared many times. The J gene is TRBJ1-5, the V gene TRBV7-2; no definite D call. Trimming removed 2 bases from V and 4 bases from J, with 3 bases in between. CDR3 length: 12 amino acids. Per the germline V gene, CDR1 is SGHTA and CDR2 is FQGNSA. The CDR3 here is CASSLPNQPQHF. The CDR3 DNA is TGTGCCAGCAGCTTACCGAATCAGCCCCAGCATTTT.

The V gene is TRBV19, the J gene TRBJ1-1; D is possibly TRBD1 (6 bases). Germline CDR1 reads LNHDA; CDR2 reads SQIVND (reference sequence). This CDR3 spans 18 amino acids. Trimming shortened V by 5 bases and J by 4 bases, and 26 bases separated the two germline ends. The CDR3 nucleotides are TGTGCCAGTAGTTGGCTTGGGCACCGACAGGACTCCCTCACTGAAGCTTTCTTT. Translated, it gives CASSWLGHRQDSLTEAFF.

This clonotype was seen a few times. The chain recombines TRBV29-1 with TRBJ1-1; no clear D gene. The CDR3 spans 12 residues. V shed 7 bases and J shed 10 bases, with 19 bases lying between them. Looked up from germline, CDR1 is SQVTM and CDR2 is ANQGSEA. This chain's CDR3 is CSDHGRGAAAFF. CDR3 in DNA: TGCAGCGACCATGGGAGAGGAGCCGCAGCTTTCTTT.

This sequence joins TRBV12-3 or TRBV12-4 and TRBJ1-3; TRBD1 matches at 8 bases. This CDR3 is 17 amino acids long. V dropped 6 bases and J dropped 0; count of bases not matched to a gene: 10. CDR3 sequence: CASSNGQGTISGNTIYF. The CDR3, as DNA: TGTGCCAGCAGCAATGGACAGGGCACCATCTCTGGAAACACCATATATTTT.

This clonotype appeared many times. The chain recombines TRBV20-1 with TRBJ2-1; 11 positions match TRBD2. Germline V gene sequence: CDR1 DFQATT, CDR2 SNEGSKA (reference sequence). The V gene end was trimmed by 6 bases and the J gene end by 10 bases; junction bases not matched to a gene: 8. The CDR3 contains 13 residues. The CDR3 sequence is CSALAGGVVEQFF. CDR3 in DNA: TGCAGTGCCCTAGCGGGAGGAGTTGTCGAGCAGTTCTTC.

This clonotype was seen many times. This chain links TRBV12-3 or TRBV12-4 with TRBJ2-3; D possibly corresponds to TRBD2 (5 bases). CDR3 length: 11 amino acids. Trimming took 5 bases from V and 5 from J, leaving 5 bases between them. The CDR3 here is CASSRGDTQYF. CDR3 bases: TGTGCCAGCAGTCGGGGAGATACGCAGTATTTT.

This clonotype came up a few times. The chain recombines TRBV2 with TRBJ2-1; D uncertain. Trimming stripped 0 bases from V and 3 bases from J, with 6 bases between. Germline V CDR1 and CDR2: SNHLY, FYNNEI. The CDR3 consists of 14 residues. The CDR3 DNA sequence: TGTGCCAGCAGTGAAGCTCCCCACTACAATGAGCAGTTCTTC. Its translation is CASSEAPHYNEQFF.

The chain joins TRBV7-2 to TRBJ2-7; a weak D match, TRBD1 (5 bases). The CDR3 has 15 residues. V was pared by 1 base and J by 6 bases, with 16 bases between. The germline CDR1 and CDR2 sequences are SGHTA and FQGNSA. The CDR3 here is CASSLVSGLTCEQYF. The CDR3 DNA follows: TGTGCCAGCAGCTTAGTCTCAGGGCTAACCTGCGAGCAGTACTTC. Combining the CDR3 with reference TRBV7-2 and TRBJ2-7 gives the whole variable domain GAGVSQSPSNKVTEKGKDVELRCDPISGHTALYWYRQSLGQGLEFLIYFQGNSAPDKSGLPSDRFSAERTGGSVSTLTIQRTQQEDSAVYLCASSLVSGLTCEQYFGPGTRLTVT.

V is TRBV10-3 and J is TRBJ2-3; 8 bases match TRBD1. The germline gives CDR1 ENHRY, CDR2 SYGVKD. The length of the CDR3 is 15 residues. After removal of 3 bases from V and 8 bases from J, the junction contained 10 bases not matched to a gene. CDR3 in amino acids: CAISESQGAGGTQYF. The CDR3 DNA reads as TGTGCCATCAGTGAAAGTCAGGGGGCTGGAGGTACGCAGTATTTT.

This clonotype was counted between two and nine times. One end of the junction is discordant with germline, which a read error may explain. The chain links TRBV7-9 to TRBJ1-3; D unresolved. The CDR3 has 12 residues. Germline CDR1 reads SEHNR; CDR2 reads FQNEAQ (reference sequence). The CDR3 loop is CASSSSENTIYF. The CDR3 nucleotides are TGTGCCAGCAGCTCCTCTGAAAACACCATATATTTT.

In this sample, this clonotype turned up a few times. The chain employs TRBV6-6 and TRBJ2-5; unclear D gene. Germline assignment: CDR1 MNHNY and CDR2 SVGAGI (reference sequence). The CDR3 is 13 residues long. The V end lost 2 bases, the J end lost 0 bases, and 4 bases lay between the germline ends. CDR3 nucleotide sequence: TGTGCCAGCAGTTACGGTCACCAAGAGACCCAGTACTTC. As protein: CASSYGHQETQYF.